The 20 T cell receptor beta chains below all came from one sample that was sequenced in a study of cytomegalovirus exposure and HLA in healthy donors. 60 Vbeta and 13 Jbeta primers were used in PCR. Data came from immunoSEQ multiplex PCR; TCRdb stores just in-frame clones and leaves some out. The table shows over 90,000 clones, with over 65% occurring only once. Sequencing was performed on PBMCs. Source of these receptors: a man aged 35 to 55 in good health and CMV-seronegative.

The chain employs TRBV5-4 and TRBJ1-5; a possible D gene is TRBD1 (5 bases). This CDR3 contains 14 residues. Trimming took 5 bases from V and 0 from J, leaving 9 bases between them. Looked up from germline, CDR1 is SGHNT and CDR2 is YYREEE (reference sequence). CDR3 bases: TGTGCCAGCAGTACCGGGGGTAGCAATCAGCCCCAGCATTTT. Translating gives CASSTGGSNQPQHF.

V is TRBV6-6 and J is TRBJ1-2; the D gene is possibly TRBD1 (6 bases). V was cut by 3 bases and J by 4 bases, with 18 bases left in between. The CDR3 has 16 amino acids. The germline V gene encodes CDR1 MNHNY and CDR2 SVGAGI (reference sequence). The CDR3 reads CASSYPGQVHTYGYTF. As DNA, the CDR3 is TGTGCCAGCAGTTATCCGGGACAAGTTCACACCTATGGCTACACCTTC.

On this clone itself: The sample holds other DNA sequences that translate to the same CDR3. The chain couples TRBV28 to TRBJ1-5; 7 nucleotides align to TRBD1. The ends lost 2 bases at V and 4 bases at J; junction bases unmatched: 5. Germline CDR1 and CDR2: MDHEN and SYDVKM. The CDR3 is 15 amino acids. Here the CDR3 DNA reads TGTGCCAGCAGTTTACTACAGACAGGGAATCAGCCCCAGCATTTT. It encodes CASSLLQTGNQPQHF. Together with reference TRBV28 and TRBJ1-5, the CDR3 gives the full variable domain: DVKVTQSSRYLVKRTGEKVFLECVQDMDHENMFWYRQDPGLGLRLIYFSYDVKMKEKGDIPEGYSVSREKKERFSLILESASTNQTSMYLCASSLLQTGNQPQHFGDGTRLSIL.

The CDR3 sequence: CASSYAGGGETQYF. CDR3 nucleotides: TGTGCCAGCAGTTATGCGGGGGGAGGAGAGACCCAGTACTTC. This chain links TRBV2 with TRBJ2-5; TRBD2 matches 8 bases. Per germline, CDR1 SNHLY and CDR2 FYNNEI. CDR3 length equals 14 residues. V trimming: 5 bases; J trimming: 4 bases; junction bases outside the gene matches: 6.

The genes are TRBV5-1 and TRBJ1-2; a weak D match, TRBD1 (6 bases). Trimming shortened V by 0 bases and J by 5 bases, and 11 bases separated the two germline ends. CDR1 SGHRS and CDR2 YFSETQ come from the germline V gene. This CDR3 contains 14 residues. This CDR3 is CASSLDRTDYGYTF. CDR3 sequence (DNA): TGCGCCAGCAGCTTGGACCGGACAGATTATGGCTACACCTTC.

The chain has TRBV6-5 and TRBJ1-3; TRBD1 aligns across 8 bases. Trimming cost V 11 bases and J 9 bases; bases outside gene matches: 18. Germline loops: CDR1 MNHEY, CDR2 SVGAGI. The CDR3 extends over 15 amino acids. This CDR3 reads CAPNNQGAGGGTIYF. CDR3 coding DNA: TGTGCCCCAAATAATCAGGGGGCCGGCGGGGGCACCATATATTTT.

This chain links TRBV5-1 with TRBJ2-4; 10 bases map to TRBD1. CDR3 length: 14 residues. Germline CDR1 SGHRS, CDR2 YFSETQ. V shed 7 bases and J 8 bases; nucleotides not matched to a gene: 9. CDR3 in DNA: TGCGCCAGCGCCACCGGGACAGGGGCGGACATTCAGTACTTC. Its translation: CASATGTGADIQYF.

The V and J genes are TRBV5-1 and TRBJ2-1, with 9 bases matching TRBD1. Germline-derived CDR1 and CDR2 are SGHRS and YFSETQ. The CDR3 is 15 amino acids. V shed 1 base, J shed 9 bases, and the junction held 8 bases outside the gene matches. The CDR3 reads CASSLRQGGNAEQFF. CDR3 DNA sequence: TGCGCCAGCAGCTTGAGACAGGGGGGGAACGCTGAGCAGTTCTTC.

The table lists this clone with a few counts. The CDR3 spells CASSLYGRGDMYNEQFF. In nucleotides, the CDR3 is TGTGCCAGCAGCTTGTACGGGAGGGGGGATATGTACAATGAGCAGTTCTTC. V usage is TRBV5-6 and J usage is TRBJ2-1; 8 positions agree with TRBD2. The CDR3 contains 17 residues. CDR1 SGHDT and CDR2 YYEEEE come from the germline V gene. The J segment lost 4 bases and the V segment lost 1 base, leaving 10 bases of the junction unmatched.

The chain employs TRBV19 and TRBJ1-1, with D uncertain. The CDR3 runs 14 residues. The germline gives CDR1 LNHDA, CDR2 SQIVND (reference sequence). V gave up 3 bases and J gave up 0 bases, with 8 bases separating them. CDR3 sequence (DNA): TGTGCCAGTAGTATTAGAGGCATGAACACTGAAGCTTTCTTT. Protein product: CASSIRGMNTEAFF.

CDR3 sequence: CASSLTDRTDYGYTF. The CDR3 DNA reads as TGTGCCAGCAGTTTGACGGACAGGACGGACTATGGCTACACCTTC. V is TRBV27 and J is TRBJ1-2; 7 nucleotides match TRBD1. V shed 3 bases, J shed 3 bases, and the junction held 7 bases outside the gene matches. The germline CDR1 and CDR2 sequences are MNHEY and SMNVEV (reference sequence). This CDR3 spans 15 amino acids.

The chain carries TRBV5-1 and TRBJ2-1, with 7 bases fitting TRBD1. This CDR3 is built from 17 residues. Unmatched junction bases numbered 13, after V lost 4 bases and J lost 3 bases. Germline V CDR1 and CDR2: SGHRS, YFSETQ. CDR3 nucleotides: TGCGCCAGCAGCCGAACCCTTACAGGGGAATACTACAATGAGCAGTTCTTC. The encoded protein is CASSRTLTGEYYNEQFF.

Notes on this clone: This sample includes further DNA sequences coding for the same CDR3. This chain connects TRBV9 to TRBJ2-1; D is possibly TRBD2 (7 bases). Germline V gene sequence: CDR1 SGDLS, CDR2 YYNGEE. The CDR3 spans 16 residues. Trimming left V 0 bases short and J 3 bases short, with 13 bases between. The CDR3 here is CASSVAPGGNYNEQFF. CDR3 coding DNA: TGTGCCAGCAGCGTAGCGCCGGGGGGCAACTACAATGAGCAGTTCTTC.

This chain uses TRBV7-2 with TRBJ2-5; 10 bases fit TRBD2. The CDR3 extends over 15 amino acids. V lost 6 bases, J lost 9 bases, and 13 bases stayed unmatched. Germline V lookup: CDR1 SGHTA, CDR2 FQGNSA. CDR3 bases: TGTGCCAGCAGTCCTATAGCGGGGGGCGAAAGGTCCCAGTACTTC. This encodes CASSPIAGGERSQYF.

In this sample, this clone turned up a few times. The gene calls are TRBV4-1 and TRBJ1-1; D unclear. CDR3 length: 17 amino acids. Germline values: CDR1 MGHRA, CDR2 YSYEKL. V lost 1 base, J lost 0 bases, and 15 bases lay in between. The CDR3 nucleotides read TGCGCCAGCAGCCAAGGTAATAAAGTACTACTGAACACTGAAGCTTTCTTT. Translated: CASSQGNKVLLNTEAFF.

The chain has TRBV7-9 and TRBJ2-5, with 7 bases lining up with TRBD2. CDR3 size: 15 residues. In germline, CDR1 is SEHNR, CDR2 FQNEAQ (reference sequence). With 0 bases clipped from V and 1 base from J, the junction kept 2 bases outside the gene matches. Written as DNA, the CDR3 is TGTGCCAGCAGCTTAGCGGGGGGGTCCCAAGAGACCCAGTACTTC. It is translated as CASSLAGGSQETQYF.

This clone was seen just once. This chain links TRBV2 with TRBJ1-2; possibly TRBD1 for D (5 bases). Trimming cost V 8 bases and J 7 bases, with 20 bases left between them. CDR3 length: 14 residues. From germline, CDR1 is SNHLY and CDR2 FYNNEI. The CDR3 loop is CASLPQGAGGGYTF. The CDR3 DNA sequence: TGTGCCAGCCTCCCCCAGGGAGCGGGCGGTGGCTACACCTTC.

The chain joins TRBV7-3 to TRBJ2-2; TRBD2 matches 14 bases. This CDR3 has 18 residues. V was pared by 4 bases and J by 5 bases, with 9 bases of the junction left unmatched. The germline V gene encodes CDR1 SGHTA and CDR2 FQGTGA. The CDR3 DNA is TGTGCCAGCAGCTCTATGCCCGGGACTAGCGGGGGAACCGGGGAGCTGTTTTTT. This translates into CASSSMPGTSGGTGELFF.

This chain uses TRBV5-6 with TRBJ1-2; 9 nucleotides match TRBD1. In germline, CDR1 is SGHDT, CDR2 YYEEEE. V lost 4 bases and J lost 4; bases outside the gene matches: 8. This CDR3 contains 15 residues. In DNA form, the CDR3 reads TGTGCCAGCAGCCCGGACCCGACAGGGGGCTATGGCTACACCTTC. Translating it yields CASSPDPTGGYGYTF.

This chain joins TRBV19 and TRBJ2-7; 10 positions match TRBD2. Per the germline V gene, CDR1 is LNHDA and CDR2 is SQIVND (reference sequence). The CDR3 is made up of 13 amino acids. J gave up 6 bases and V 4 bases, and 3 bases lay outside the gene matches. The CDR3 region is CASSTSGGGEQYF. The CDR3, as DNA: TGTGCCAGTAGTACTAGCGGGGGTGGCGAGCAGTACTTC.